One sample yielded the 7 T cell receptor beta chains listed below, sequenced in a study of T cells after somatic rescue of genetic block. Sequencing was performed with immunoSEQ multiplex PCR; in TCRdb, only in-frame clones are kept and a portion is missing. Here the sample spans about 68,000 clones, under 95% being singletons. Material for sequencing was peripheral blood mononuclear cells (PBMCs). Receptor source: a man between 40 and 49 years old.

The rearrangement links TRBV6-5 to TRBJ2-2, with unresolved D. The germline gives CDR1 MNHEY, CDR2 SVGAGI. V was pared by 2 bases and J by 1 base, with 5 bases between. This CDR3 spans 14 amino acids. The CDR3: CASSYLQNTGELFF. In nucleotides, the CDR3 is TGTGCCAGCAGTTACCTGCAGAACACCGGGGAGCTGTTTTTT.

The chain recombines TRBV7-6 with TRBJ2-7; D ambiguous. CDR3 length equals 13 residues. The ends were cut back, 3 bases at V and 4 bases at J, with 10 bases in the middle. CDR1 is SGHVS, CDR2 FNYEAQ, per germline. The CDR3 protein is CASSFEQNYEQYF. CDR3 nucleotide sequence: TGTGCCAGCAGCTTTGAACAGAATTACGAGCAGTACTTC. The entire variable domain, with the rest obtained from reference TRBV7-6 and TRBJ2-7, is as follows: GAGVSQSPRYKVTKRGQDVALRCDPISGHVSLYWYRQALGQGPEFLTYFNYEAQQDKSGLPNDRFSAERPEGSISTLTIQRTEQRDSAMYRCASSFEQNYEQYFGPGTRLTVT.

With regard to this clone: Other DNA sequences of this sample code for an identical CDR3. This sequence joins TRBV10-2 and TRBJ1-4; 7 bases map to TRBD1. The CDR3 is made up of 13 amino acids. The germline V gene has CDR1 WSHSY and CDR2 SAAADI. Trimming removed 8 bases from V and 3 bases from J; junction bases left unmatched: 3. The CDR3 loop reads CASHRGPNEKLFF. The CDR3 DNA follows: TGCGCCAGCCACAGGGGCCCTAATGAAAAACTGTTTTTT.

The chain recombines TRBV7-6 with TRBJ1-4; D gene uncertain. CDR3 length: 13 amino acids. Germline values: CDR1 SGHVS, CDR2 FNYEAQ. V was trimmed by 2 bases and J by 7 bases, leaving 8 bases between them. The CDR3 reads CASSLTVGEKLFF. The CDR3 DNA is TGTGCCAGCAGCTTAACAGTTGGTGAAAAACTGTTTTTT.

In nucleotides, the CDR3 is TGTGCCAGCAGTTTTAGACAGATGAACACTGAAGCTTTCTTT. Residues: CASSFRQMNTEAFF. The chain joins TRBV27 to TRBJ1-1, with D perhaps matching TRBD1 (5 bases). CDR1 and CDR2 from the germline V gene are MNHEY and SMNVEV (reference sequence). V lost 3 bases and J 0 bases, leaving 8 bases between the germline ends. This CDR3 contains 14 residues.

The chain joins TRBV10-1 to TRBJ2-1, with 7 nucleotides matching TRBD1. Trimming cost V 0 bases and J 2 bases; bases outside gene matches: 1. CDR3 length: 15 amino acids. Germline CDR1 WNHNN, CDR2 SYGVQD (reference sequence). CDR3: CASSESQGAYNEQFF. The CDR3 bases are TGCGCCAGCAGTGAGTCCCAGGGGGCCTACAATGAGCAGTTCTTC.

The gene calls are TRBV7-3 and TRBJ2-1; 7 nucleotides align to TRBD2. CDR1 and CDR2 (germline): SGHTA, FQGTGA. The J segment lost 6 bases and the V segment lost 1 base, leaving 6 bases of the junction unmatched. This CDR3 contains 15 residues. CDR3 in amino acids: CASSLIGGGANEQFF. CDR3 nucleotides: TGTGCCAGCAGCTTAATTGGCGGGGGAGCCAATGAGCAGTTCTTC. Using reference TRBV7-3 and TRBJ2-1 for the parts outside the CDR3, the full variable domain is GAGVSQTPSNKVTEKGKYVELRCDPISGHTALYWYRQSLGQGPEFLIYFQGTGAADDSGLPNDRFFAVRPEGSVSTLKIQRTERGDSAVYLCASSLIGGGANEQFFGPGTRLTVL.